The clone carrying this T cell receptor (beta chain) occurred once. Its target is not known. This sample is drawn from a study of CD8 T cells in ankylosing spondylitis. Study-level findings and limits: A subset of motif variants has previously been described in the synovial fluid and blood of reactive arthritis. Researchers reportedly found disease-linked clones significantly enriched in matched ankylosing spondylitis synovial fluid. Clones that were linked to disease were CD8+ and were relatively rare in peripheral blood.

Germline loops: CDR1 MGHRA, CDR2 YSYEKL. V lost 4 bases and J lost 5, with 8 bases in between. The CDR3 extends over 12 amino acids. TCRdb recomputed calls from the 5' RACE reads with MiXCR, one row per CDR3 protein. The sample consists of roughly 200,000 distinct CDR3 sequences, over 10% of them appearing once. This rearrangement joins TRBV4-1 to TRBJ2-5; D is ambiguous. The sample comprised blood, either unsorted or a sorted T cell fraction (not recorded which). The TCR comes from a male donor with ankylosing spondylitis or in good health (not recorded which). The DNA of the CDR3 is TGCGCCAGCAGCCGTTATGGGGAGACCCAGTACTTC. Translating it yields CASSRYGETQYF.